A selection of T cell receptor beta chains follows, all from one sample in a study of T-cell reconstitution after alpha-beta-depleted transplantation in children. TCRdb reprocessed the PCR reads via MiXCR and lists one record per CDR3 protein. The sample records 350,000 to 400,000 distinct CDR3 sequences, roughly 21% being singletons. The sequencing used PBMCs from the stem cell graft donor, collected from the stem cell graft. All receptors come from a human donor who donated a stem cell graft to a child with acute myeloid leukemia. Each CDR3 is given with its conserved first and last residue. A D gene is named only where the DNA matches it firmly. Size tells how often a clone was seen (once, few, many) or the class of an expanded clone, and some rows leave it out.

>TRBV5-1|TRBJ1-1|few|TRBD1
CASSQGQGNEAFF
TGCGCCAGCAGCCAGGGACAGGGTAATGAAGCTTTCTTT
>TRBV4-1|TRBJ2-7|few|TRBD1
CASSQVGQVYEQYF
TGCGCCAGCAGCCAAGTCGGACAGGTCTACGAGCAGTACTTC
>TRBV12-3/TRBV12-4|TRBJ1-3|-|TRBD1
CASSTRTGAGNTIYF
TGTGCCAGCAGTACCCGGACAGGAGCTGGAAACACCATATATTTT
>TRBV5-1|TRBJ1-2|few|TRBD1
CASSRGQDYGYTF
TGCGCCAGCAGCCGAGGACAGGACTATGGCTACACCTTC
>TRBV6-1|TRBJ2-2|-|TRBD1
CASSRTGLNTGELFF
TGTGCCAGCAGTAGGACAGGGCTGAACACCGGGGAGCTGTTTTTT
>TRBV20-1|TRBJ2-5|many|-
CSARDLEDSAAETQYF
TGCAGTGCTAGAGATCTCGAGGATAGCGCTGCAGAGACCCAGTACTTC
>TRBV12-3/TRBV12-4|TRBJ1-1|many|-
CASSYGNTEAFF
TGTGCCAGCAGTTACGGGAACACTGAAGCTTTCTTT
>TRBV20-1|TRBJ1-6|few|TRBD1
CSAPTGDNSPLHF
TGCAGTGCTCCTACAGGGGATAATTCACCCCTCCACTTT
>TRBV6-6|TRBJ1-1|many|-
CASTLLMNTEAFF
TGTGCCAGTACCTTGCTAATGAACACTGAAGCTTTCTTT
>TRBV28|TRBJ2-5|-|TRBD2
CASIHTKGGSLETQYF
TGTGCCAGCATCCACACGAAGGGCGGGAGCTTGGAGACCCAGTACTTC
>TRBV12-3/TRBV12-4|TRBJ2-7|few|TRBD2
CASSFDLAGAYEQYF
TGTGCCAGCAGTTTCGACCTAGCGGGGGCCTACGAGCAGTACTTC